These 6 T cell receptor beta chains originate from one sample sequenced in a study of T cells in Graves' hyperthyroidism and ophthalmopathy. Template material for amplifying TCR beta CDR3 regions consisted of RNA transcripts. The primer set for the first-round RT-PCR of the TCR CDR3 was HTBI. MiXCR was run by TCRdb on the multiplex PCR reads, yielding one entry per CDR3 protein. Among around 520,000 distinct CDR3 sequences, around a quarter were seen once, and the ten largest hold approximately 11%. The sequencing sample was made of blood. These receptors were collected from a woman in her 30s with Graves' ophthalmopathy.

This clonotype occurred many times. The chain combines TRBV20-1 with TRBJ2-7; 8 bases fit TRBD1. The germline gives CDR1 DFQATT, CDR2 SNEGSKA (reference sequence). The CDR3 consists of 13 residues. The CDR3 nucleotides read TGCAGGGGAAGGGACAGGTCATTCTACGAGCAGTACTTC. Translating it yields CRGRDRSFYEQYF.

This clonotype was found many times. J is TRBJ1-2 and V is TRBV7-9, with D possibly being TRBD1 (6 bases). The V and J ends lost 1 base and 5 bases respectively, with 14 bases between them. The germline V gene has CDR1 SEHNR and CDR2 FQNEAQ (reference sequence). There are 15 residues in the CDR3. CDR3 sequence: CASSLERGPGYGYTF. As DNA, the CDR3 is TGTGCCAGCAGCTTAGAACGGGGGCCGGGGTATGGCTACACCTTC.

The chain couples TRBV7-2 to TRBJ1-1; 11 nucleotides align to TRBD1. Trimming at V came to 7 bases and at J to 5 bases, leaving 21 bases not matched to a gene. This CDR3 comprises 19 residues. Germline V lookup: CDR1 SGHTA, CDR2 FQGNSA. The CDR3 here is CASMLGVDRGLRRGTEAFF. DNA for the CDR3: TGTGCCAGCATGCTTGGGGTGGACAGGGGGCTCCGGAGGGGGACTGAAGCTTTCTTT.

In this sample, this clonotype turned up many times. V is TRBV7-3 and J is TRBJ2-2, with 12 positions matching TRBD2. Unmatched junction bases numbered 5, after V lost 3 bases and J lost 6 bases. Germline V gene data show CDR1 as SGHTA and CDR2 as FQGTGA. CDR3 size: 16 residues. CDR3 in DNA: TGTGCCAGCAGCTTTGGCGCTAGCGGGGGGGCCGGGGAGCTGTTTTTT. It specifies CASSFGASGGAGELFF.

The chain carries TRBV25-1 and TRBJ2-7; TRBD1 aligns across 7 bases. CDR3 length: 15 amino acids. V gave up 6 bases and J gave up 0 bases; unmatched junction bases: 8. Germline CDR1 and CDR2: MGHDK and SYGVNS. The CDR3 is CASSPRQGDSYEQYF. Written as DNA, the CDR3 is TGTGCCAGCAGCCCGAGGCAGGGGGACTCCTACGAGCAGTACTTC.

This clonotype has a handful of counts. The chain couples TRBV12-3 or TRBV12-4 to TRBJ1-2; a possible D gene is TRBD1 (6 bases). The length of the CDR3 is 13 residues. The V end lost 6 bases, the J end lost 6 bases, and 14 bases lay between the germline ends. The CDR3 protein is CASSYLWTDGYTF. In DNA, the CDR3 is TGTGCCAGCAGCTACCTCTGGACAGATGGCTACACCTTC.